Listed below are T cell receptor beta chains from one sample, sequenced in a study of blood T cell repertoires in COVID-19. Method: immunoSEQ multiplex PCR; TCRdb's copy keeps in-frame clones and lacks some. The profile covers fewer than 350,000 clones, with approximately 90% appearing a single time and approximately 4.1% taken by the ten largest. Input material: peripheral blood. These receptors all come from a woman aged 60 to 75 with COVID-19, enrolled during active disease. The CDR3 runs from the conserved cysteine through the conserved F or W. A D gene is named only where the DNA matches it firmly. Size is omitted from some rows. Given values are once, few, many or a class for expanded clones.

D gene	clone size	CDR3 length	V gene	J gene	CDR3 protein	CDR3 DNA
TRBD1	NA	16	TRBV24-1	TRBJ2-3	CATSDAGQGVTDTQYF	TGTGCCACCAGTGACGCCGGACAGGGGGTAACAGATACGCAGTATTTT
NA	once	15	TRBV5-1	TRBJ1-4	CASSQTGSTNEKLFF	TGCGCCAGCAGTCAAACAGGATCAACTAATGAAAAACTGTTTTTT
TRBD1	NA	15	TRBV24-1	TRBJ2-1	CATSVSDRGHNEQFF	TGTGCCACCAGTGTTTCGGACAGGGGCCACAATGAGCAGTTCTTC
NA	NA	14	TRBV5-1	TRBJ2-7	CASSGGPDFDEQYF	TGCGCCAGCAGCGGGGGCCCGGACTTTGACGAGCAGTACTTC
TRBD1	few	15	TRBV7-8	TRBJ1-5	CASSFLDRVNQPQHF	TGTGCCAGCAGCTTCCTAGACAGGGTCAATCAGCCCCAGCATTTT
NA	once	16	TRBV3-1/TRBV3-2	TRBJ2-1	CASSQVGRGRHNEQFF	TGTGCCAGCAGCCAAGTAGGGCGGGGGCGGCATAATGAGCAGTTCTTC
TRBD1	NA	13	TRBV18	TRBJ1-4	CASSRDSNEKLFF	TGTGCCAGCTCACGGGACAGTAATGAAAAACTGTTTTTT
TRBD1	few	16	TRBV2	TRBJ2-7	CASNPLLQGAVNEQYF	TGTGCCAGCAACCCCTTGCTACAGGGGGCTGTGAACGAGCAGTACTTC
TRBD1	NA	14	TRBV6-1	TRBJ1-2	CASSEAPRGYGYTF	TGTGCCAGCAGTGAAGCCCCCAGGGGGTATGGCTACACCTTC
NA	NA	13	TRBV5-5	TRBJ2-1	CASSSDIYNEQFF	TGTGCCAGCAGCTCGGACATATACAATGAGCAGTTCTTC
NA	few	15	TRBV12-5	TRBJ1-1	CASGLVVSGFGEAFF	TGTGCTAGTGGTTTGGTAGTCTCAGGGTTCGGCGAAGCTTTCTTT
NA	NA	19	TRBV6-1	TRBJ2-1	CASSELRGAGAASYNEQFF	TGTGCCAGCAGTGAATTAAGAGGGGCAGGGGCGGCTTCTTACAATGAGCAGTTCTTC
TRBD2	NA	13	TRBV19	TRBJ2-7	CASSETWGGEQYF	TGTGCCAGTAGCGAGACCTGGGGGGGCGAGCAGTACTTC
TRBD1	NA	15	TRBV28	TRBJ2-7	CASSLSDRGTYEQYF	TGTGCCAGCAGTTTATCGGACAGGGGCACCTACGAGCAGTACTTC
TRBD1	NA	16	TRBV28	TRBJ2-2	CASSLTGAQNTGELFF	TGTGCCAGCAGTTTAACAGGGGCCCAGAACACCGGGGAGCTGTTTTTT
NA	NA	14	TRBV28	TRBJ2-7	CASSLKGTSYEQYF	TGTGCCAGCAGTTTAAAGGGGACTTCCTACGAGCAGTACTTC
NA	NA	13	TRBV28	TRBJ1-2	CASSSTGVYGYTF	TGTGCCAGCAGTTCGACAGGAGTCTATGGCTACACCTTC
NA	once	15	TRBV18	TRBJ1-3	CASSPSGDSGNTIYF	TGTGCCAGCTCACCATCGGGGGACTCTGGAAACACCATATATTTT
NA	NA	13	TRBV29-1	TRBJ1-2	CSVGLGGFGSYTF	TGCAGCGTTGGACTGGGGGGGTTCGGAAGCTACACCTTC
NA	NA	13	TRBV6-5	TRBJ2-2	CASSAQNTGELFF	TGTGCCAGCAGCGCGCAGAACACCGGGGAGCTGTTTTTT
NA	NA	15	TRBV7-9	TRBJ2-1	CASSLTAGGFNEQFF	TGTGCCAGCAGCTTAACGGCAGGGGGGTTTAATGAGCAGTTCTTC
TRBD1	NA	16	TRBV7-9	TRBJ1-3	CASSLETGTGGNTIYF	TGTGCCAGCAGCTTAGAAACCGGGACAGGTGGAAACACCATATATTTT
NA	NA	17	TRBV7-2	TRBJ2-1	CASSSNYRGGSYNEQFF	TGTGCCAGCAGCTCGAACTACAGGGGGGGCTCCTACAATGAGCAGTTCTTC
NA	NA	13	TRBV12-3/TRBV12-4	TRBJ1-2	CASSMGGLYGYTF	TGTGCCAGCAGCATGGGGGGGCTCTATGGCTACACCTTC
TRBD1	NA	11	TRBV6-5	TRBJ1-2	CASTGGGGYTF	TGTGCCAGTACAGGGGGAGGGGGCTACACCTTC
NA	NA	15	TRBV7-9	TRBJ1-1	CASIRGGAPAGEAFF	TGTGCCAGCATCAGAGGCGGGGCCCCGGCCGGGGAGGCTTTCTTT
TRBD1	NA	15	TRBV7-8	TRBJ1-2	CASSSGQGAGWSYTF	TGTGCCAGCAGTTCGGGACAGGGGGCGGGATGGAGCTACACCTTC
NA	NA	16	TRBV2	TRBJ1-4	CASSERGHEAGGKLFF	TGTGCCAGCAGTGAACGGGGACATGAGGCGGGGGGAAAACTGTTTTTT
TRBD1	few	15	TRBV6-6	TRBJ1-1	CASSRRGQGNTEAFF	TGTGCCAGCAGTCGCCGGGGACAGGGGAACACTGAAGCTTTCTTT
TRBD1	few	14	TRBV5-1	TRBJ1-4	CASSPGQGNEKLFF	TGCGCCAGCAGCCCGGGACAGGGGAATGAAAAACTGTTTTTT
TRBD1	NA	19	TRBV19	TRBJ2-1	CASNRNRLNGQGGGNEQFF	TGTGCCAGTAATCGGAACCGGCTGAACGGACAGGGGGGAGGCAATGAGCAGTTCTTC
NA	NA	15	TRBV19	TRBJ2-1	CASSIAGQSGNEQFF	TGTGCCAGTAGTATTGCGGGACAGTCCGGCAATGAGCAGTTCTTC
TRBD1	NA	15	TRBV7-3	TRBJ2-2	CASSYRDSNTGELFF	TGTGCCAGCAGCTACCGGGACAGCAACACCGGGGAGCTGTTTTTT
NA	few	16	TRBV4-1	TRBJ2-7	CASSQDWGAGHYEQYF	TGCGCCAGCAGCCAAGATTGGGGCGCCGGCCACTACGAGCAGTACTTC
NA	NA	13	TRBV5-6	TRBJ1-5	CASSLPGNQPQHF	TGTGCCAGCAGCTTGCCGGGCAATCAGCCCCAGCATTTT
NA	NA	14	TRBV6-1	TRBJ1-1	CASSPTGPNTEAFF	TGTGCCAGCAGTCCAACAGGGCCGAACACTGAAGCTTTCTTT
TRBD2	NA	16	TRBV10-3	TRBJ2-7	CAIIWREELGGYEQYF	TGTGCCATCATTTGGCGGGAGGAACTAGGGGGGTACGAGCAGTACTTC
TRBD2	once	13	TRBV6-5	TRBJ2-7	CASSKLAGRAQYF	TGTGCCAGCAGCAAACTAGCGGGAAGAGCTCAGTACTTC
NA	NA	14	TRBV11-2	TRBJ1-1	CASSLHTQNTEAFF	TGTGCCAGCAGCCTTCACACGCAGAACACTGAAGCTTTCTTT
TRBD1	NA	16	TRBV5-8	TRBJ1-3	CASSLRDRDSGNTIYF	TGTGCCAGCAGTCTGCGGGACAGGGACTCTGGAAACACCATATATTTT
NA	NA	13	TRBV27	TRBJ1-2	CASSSAGADGYTF	TGTGCCAGCAGTTCGGCGGGGGCGGACGGCTACACCTTC
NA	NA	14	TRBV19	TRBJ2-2	CASSSIHNTGELFF	TGTGCCAGTAGTTCAATACACAACACCGGGGAGCTGTTTTTT
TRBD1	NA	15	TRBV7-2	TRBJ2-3	CASSWDRGGTDTQYF	TGTGCCAGCAGCTGGGACAGGGGGGGAACAGATACGCAGTATTTT
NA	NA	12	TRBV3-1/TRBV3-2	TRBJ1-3	CASSQRENTIYF	TGTGCCAGCAGCCAACGTGAGAACACCATATATTTT
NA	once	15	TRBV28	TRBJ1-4	CASSLGQTSLMELFF	TGTGCCAGCAGTTTAGGACAGACTTCTCTAATGGAACTGTTTTTT
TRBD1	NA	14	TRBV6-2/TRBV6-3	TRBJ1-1	CASSYGGQGPEAFF	TGTGCCAGCAGTTATGGGGGACAGGGGCCAGAAGCTTTCTTT
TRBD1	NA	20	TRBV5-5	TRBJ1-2	CASSLAAGGNAFLSNYGYTF	TGTGCCAGCAGCTTGGCTGCAGGGGGCAACGCCTTCCTTTCTAACTATGGCTACACCTTC